This T cell receptor beta chain was sequenced in a study of T cell repertoires in cytomegalovirus infection. This clonotype turned up a few times. TCRdb called the reads again in MiXCR, with one record for every CDR3 protein. This table holds 150,000 to 200,000 distinct CDR3 sequences, more than 9% found once. V dropped 3 bases and J dropped 8 bases, with 17 bases sitting between them. The V gene's germline CDR1 is SGDLS and CDR2 YYNGEE. The CDR3 has 14 residues. The chain uses TRBV9 and TRBJ1-2, with D unclear. The receptor's source is a human donor in good health (CMV status not recorded). Some clones in this sample may be carry-over from other donors' samples. The specimen sequenced was PBMCs. The CDR3 nucleotides read TGTGCCAGCAGCGCATCGACGGCCGAGGGAGGCTACACCTTC. It yields the protein CASSASTAEGGYTF.